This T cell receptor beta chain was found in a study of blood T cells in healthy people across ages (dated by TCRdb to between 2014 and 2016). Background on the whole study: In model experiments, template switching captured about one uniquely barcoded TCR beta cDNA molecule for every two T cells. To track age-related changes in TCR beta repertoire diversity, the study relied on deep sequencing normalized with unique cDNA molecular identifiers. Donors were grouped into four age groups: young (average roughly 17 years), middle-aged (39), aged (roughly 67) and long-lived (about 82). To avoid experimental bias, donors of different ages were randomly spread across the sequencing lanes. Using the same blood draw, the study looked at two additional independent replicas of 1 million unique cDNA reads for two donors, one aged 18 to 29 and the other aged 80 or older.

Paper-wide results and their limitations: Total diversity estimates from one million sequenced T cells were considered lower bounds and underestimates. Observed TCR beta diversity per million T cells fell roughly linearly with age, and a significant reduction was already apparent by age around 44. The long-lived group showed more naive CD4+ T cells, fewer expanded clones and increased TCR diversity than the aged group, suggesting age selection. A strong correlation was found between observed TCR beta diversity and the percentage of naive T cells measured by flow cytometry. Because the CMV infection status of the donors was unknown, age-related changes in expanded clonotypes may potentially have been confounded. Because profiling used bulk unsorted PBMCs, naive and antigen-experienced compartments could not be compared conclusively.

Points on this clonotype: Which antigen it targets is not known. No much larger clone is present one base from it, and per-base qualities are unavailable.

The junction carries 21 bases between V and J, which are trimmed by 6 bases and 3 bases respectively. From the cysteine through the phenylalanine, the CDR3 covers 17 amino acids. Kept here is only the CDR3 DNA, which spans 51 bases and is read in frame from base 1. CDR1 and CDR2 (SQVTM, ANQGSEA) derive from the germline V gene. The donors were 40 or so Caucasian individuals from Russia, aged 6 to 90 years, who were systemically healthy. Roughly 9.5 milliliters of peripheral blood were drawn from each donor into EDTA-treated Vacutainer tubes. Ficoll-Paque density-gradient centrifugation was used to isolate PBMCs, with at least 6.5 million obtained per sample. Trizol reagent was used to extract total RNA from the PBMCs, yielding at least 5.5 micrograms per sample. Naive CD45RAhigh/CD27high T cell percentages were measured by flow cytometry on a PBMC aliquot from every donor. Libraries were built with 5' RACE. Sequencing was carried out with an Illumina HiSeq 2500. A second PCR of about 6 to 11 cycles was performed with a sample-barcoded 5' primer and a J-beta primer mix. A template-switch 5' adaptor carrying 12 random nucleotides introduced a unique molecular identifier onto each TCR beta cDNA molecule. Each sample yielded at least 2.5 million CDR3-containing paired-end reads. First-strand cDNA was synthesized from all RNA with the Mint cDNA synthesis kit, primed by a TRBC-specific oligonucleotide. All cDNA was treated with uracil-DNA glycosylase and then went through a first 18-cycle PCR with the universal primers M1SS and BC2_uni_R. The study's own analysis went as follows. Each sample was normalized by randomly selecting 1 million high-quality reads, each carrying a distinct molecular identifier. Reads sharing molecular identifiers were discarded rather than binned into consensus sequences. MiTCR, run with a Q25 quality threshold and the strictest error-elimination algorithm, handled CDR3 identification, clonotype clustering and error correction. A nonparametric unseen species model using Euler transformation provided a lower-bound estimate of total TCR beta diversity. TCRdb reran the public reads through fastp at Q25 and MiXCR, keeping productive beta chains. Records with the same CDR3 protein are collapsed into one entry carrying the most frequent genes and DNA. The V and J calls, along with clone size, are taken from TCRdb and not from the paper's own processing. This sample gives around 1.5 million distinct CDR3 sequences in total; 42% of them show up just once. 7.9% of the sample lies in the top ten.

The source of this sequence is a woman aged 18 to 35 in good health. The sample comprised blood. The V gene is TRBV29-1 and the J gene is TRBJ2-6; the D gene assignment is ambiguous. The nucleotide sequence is TGCAGCGTCCAAAAGCTTGAGGTGGGCGTTGGGGCCAACGTCCTGACTTTC. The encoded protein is CSVQKLEVGVGANVLTF.